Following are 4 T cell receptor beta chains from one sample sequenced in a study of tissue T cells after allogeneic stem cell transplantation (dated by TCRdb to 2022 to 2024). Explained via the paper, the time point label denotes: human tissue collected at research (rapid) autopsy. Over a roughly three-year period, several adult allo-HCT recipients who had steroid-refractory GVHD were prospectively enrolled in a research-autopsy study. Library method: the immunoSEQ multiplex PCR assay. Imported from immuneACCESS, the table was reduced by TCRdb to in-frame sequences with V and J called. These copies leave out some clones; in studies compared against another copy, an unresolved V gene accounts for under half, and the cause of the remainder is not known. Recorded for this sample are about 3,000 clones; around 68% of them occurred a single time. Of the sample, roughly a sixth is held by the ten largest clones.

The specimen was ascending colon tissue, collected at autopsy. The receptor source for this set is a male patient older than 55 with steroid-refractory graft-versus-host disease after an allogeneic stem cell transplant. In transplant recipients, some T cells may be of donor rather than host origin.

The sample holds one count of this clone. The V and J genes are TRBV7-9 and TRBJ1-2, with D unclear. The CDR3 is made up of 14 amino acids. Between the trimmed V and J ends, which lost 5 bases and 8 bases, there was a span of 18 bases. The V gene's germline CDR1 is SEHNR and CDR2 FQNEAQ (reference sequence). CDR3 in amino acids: CASSQTPPRWGYTF. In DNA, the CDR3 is TGTGCCAGCAGCCAAACCCCCCCCAGGTGGGGCTACACCTTC.

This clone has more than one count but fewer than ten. The CDR3 here is CASSIGTGGFSPLHF. CDR3 in DNA: TGTGCCAGTAGTATCGGGACAGGGGGTTTTTCACCCCTCCACTTT. The chain links TRBV19 to TRBJ1-6; 11 bases are shared with TRBD1. J lost 9 bases, V lost 3 bases, and 4 bases had no gene match. This CDR3 spans 15 amino acids. Germline values: CDR1 LNHDA, CDR2 SQIVND (reference sequence).

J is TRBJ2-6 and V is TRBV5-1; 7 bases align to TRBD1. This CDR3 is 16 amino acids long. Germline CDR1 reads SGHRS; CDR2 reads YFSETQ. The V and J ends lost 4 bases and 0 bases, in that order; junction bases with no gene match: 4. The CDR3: CASSLGQVSGANVLTF. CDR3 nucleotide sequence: TGCGCCAGCAGCCTAGGACAGGTCTCTGGGGCCAACGTCCTGACTTTC.

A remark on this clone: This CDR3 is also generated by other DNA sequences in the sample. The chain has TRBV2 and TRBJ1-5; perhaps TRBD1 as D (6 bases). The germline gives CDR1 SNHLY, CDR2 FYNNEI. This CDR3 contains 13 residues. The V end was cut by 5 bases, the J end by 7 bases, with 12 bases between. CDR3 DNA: TGTGCCAGCAGTATACAGGGTAACCAGCCCCAGCATTTT. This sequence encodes CASSIQGNQPQHF.